This T cell receptor beta chain was recovered during a study of T cells in women clearing cervical HPV infection. The repertoire was sequenced with immunoSEQ multiplex PCR; TCRdb's copy has only in-frame clones and lacks some. Its listing shows under 35,000 clones. This CDR3 spans 14 amino acids. V lost 5 bases and J lost 7, with 15 bases in between. Details on this clone: The read falls 3 residues short of the CDR3 end, and the missing part is taken from the germline J gene.

Sequencing input: blood buffy coat. This clonotype was sampled from a woman between 18 and 70 years old with a cervical HPV16 infection that either progressed to CIN3+ or cleared (not recorded which). J is TRBJ1-5 and V is TRBV12-3 or TRBV12-4, with a possible D match to TRBD1 (6 bases). The CDR3 DNA, read in part, is TGTGCCAGCAGTCATAGAGGGGGTAGGCAGCCC. Translating it yields CASSHRGGRQP. The whole CDR3 sequence reads CASSHRGGRQPQHF.